These 14 T cell receptor beta chains were sequenced from one sample in a study of human T cells and chemical hapten exposure. TCRdb re-called the RACE reads with MiXCR, one entry per CDR3 protein. The sample includes more than 150,000 distinct CDR3 sequences, roughly 15% of them seen just once. Stated time point: patch test 1, 2 weeks after DPC sensitization. Treatment of the sample: therapeutic diphenylcyclopropenone sensitization with weekly scalp DPC. The input for sequencing was whole blood, taken in connection with sensitization to the hapten diphenylcyclopropenone (DPC). The origin of the receptors is a woman in her thirties with alopecia areata. Some clones in this sample may be carry-over from other donors' samples.

In its sample, this clonotype was seen many times. The chain combines TRBV27 with TRBJ1-5, with 7 bases identical to TRBD1. CDR3 length equals 14 residues. CDR1 is MNHEY and CDR2 is SMNVEV in the germline V gene (reference sequence). J lost 5 bases, V lost 5 bases, and 6 bases had no gene match. The CDR3 is CASSIRQGHQPQHF. In DNA, the CDR3 is TGTGCCAGCAGTATCCGACAGGGCCATCAGCCCCAGCATTTT.

This clonotype occurred a few times. The rearrangement links TRBV9 to TRBJ2-3, with 8 bases that match TRBD2. CDR1 SGDLS and CDR2 YYNGEE come from the germline V gene. J was trimmed by 2 bases and V by 1 base; bases with no gene match: 3. CDR3 length: 15 residues. CDR3 DNA sequence: TGTGCCAGCAGCGTAACTAGCGGTTTCACAGATACGCAGTATTTT. It codes for CASSVTSGFTDTQYF.

This clonotype was seen repeatedly, ten times or more. The V gene is TRBV6-2 or TRBV6-3, the J gene TRBJ1-5; no reliable D call. Germline V lookup: CDR1 MNHEY, CDR2 SVGEGT. The CDR3 has 14 residues. Deletions cut 6 bases from V and 0 bases from J, with 9 bases between. The CDR3 region has the DNA TGTGCCAGCAGCTACCCGGGTAGCAATCAGCCCCAGCATTTT. This codes for CASSYPGSNQPQHF.

This clonotype was recorded a few times. The chain carries TRBV7-2 and TRBJ1-1; 7 nucleotides match TRBD1. Germline CDR1 SGHTA, CDR2 FQGNSA. V shed 5 bases, J shed 1 base, and the junction held 10 bases outside the gene matches. CDR3 length equals 16 residues. In DNA, the CDR3 is TGTGCCAGCAGCCGGGACAGCGGAGGGACGAACACTGAAGCTTTCTTT. Protein product: CASSRDSGGTNTEAFF.

The chain's CDR3 is CASSPSGRYQETQYF. CDR3 coding DNA: TGTGCCAGCTCACCTAGCGGGAGGTACCAAGAGACCCAGTACTTC. The chain uses TRBV18 and TRBJ2-5; 10 nucleotides agree with TRBD2. The CDR3 extends over 15 amino acids. After removal of 3 bases from V and 0 bases from J, the junction contained 1 base not matched to a gene. Germline CDR1 is KGHSH and CDR2 is LQKENI.

Only one count was recorded for this clonotype. The chain uses TRBV29-1 and TRBJ2-7; D might be TRBD2 (5 bases). Germline V CDR1 and CDR2: SQVTM, ANQGSEA. This CDR3 is built from 14 residues. V lost 2 bases to trimming and J lost 3 bases, with 14 bases between them. The CDR3 coding sequence is TGCAGCGTTGAAATACACCCCGGGGACTACGAGCAGTACTTC. Encoded protein: CSVEIHPGDYEQYF.

The rearrangement links TRBV5-1 to TRBJ2-1; D is ambiguous. This CDR3 is built from 13 residues. CDR1 is SGHRS and CDR2 is YFSETQ in the germline V gene. The V end lost 4 bases, the J end lost 7 bases, and 12 bases lay between the germline ends. CDR3 sequence (DNA): TGCGCCAGCAGCCCGCCCGCCAGAAATGAGCAGTTCTTC. Translation: CASSPPARNEQFF.

CDR3 bases: TGCAGCGTTGAAGAAACGGGGAGGGCTGAAGCTTTCTTT. It translates to CSVEETGRAEAFF. The chain links TRBV29-1 to TRBJ1-1; D unresolved. In germline, CDR1 is SQVTM, CDR2 ANQGSEA. The CDR3 contains 13 residues. Trimming left V 0 bases short and J 6 bases short, with 11 bases between.

The rearrangement links TRBV20-1 to TRBJ2-1, with D possibly being TRBD2 (6 bases). V lost 1 base, J lost 7 bases, and 20 bases lay in between. The CDR3 is made up of 16 amino acids. CDR1 is DFQATT and CDR2 is SNEGSKA in the germline V gene (reference sequence). This chain's CDR3 is CSARVQGSGPTNEQFF. The CDR3 DNA reads TGCAGTGCTAGAGTGCAGGGTAGCGGCCCAACGAATGAGCAGTTCTTC.

This clonotype showed up just a few times. CDR3 bases: TGTGCCAGCAGCTTACTGGCAGGGTTGAGCACTGAAGCTTTCTTT. This encodes CASSLLAGLSTEAFF. V is TRBV7-8 and J is TRBJ1-1, with a possible D match to TRBD1 (5 bases). The germline V and J ends were trimmed by 2 bases and 4 bases, with 14 bases remaining between them. In germline, CDR1 is SGHVS, CDR2 FQNEAQ. This CDR3 contains 15 residues.

There are a few counts of this clonotype. This chain joins TRBV6-2 or TRBV6-3 and TRBJ2-5; weak D call: TRBD1 (5 bases). V dropped 6 bases and J dropped 5 bases, with 16 bases sitting between them. Germline V gene lookup returns CDR1 MNHEY and CDR2 SVGEGT. This CDR3 comprises 14 residues. CDR3 sequence (DNA): TGTGCCAGCAGCCCATCGACAGTCGGGGAGACCCAGTACTTC. This codes for CASSPSTVGETQYF.

The rearrangement joins TRBV29-1 to TRBJ1-2; 8 bases are a match to TRBD1. This CDR3 contains 12 residues. V lost 5 bases to trimming and J lost 7 bases; unmatched junction nucleotides: 6. Per the germline V gene, CDR1 is SQVTM and CDR2 is ANQGSEA. The CDR3, as DNA: TGCAGCGTTCGGACAGGGCTTAGTGGCTACACCTTC. This translates into CSVRTGLSGYTF.

This clonotype was observed a few times. This chain uses TRBV6-4 with TRBJ2-1; 8 bases line up with TRBD2. V shed 2 bases and J 0 bases; nucleotides not matched to a gene: 3. The germline CDR1 and CDR2 sequences are MRHNA and SNTAGT. The CDR3 contains 16 residues. This CDR3 reads CASSDVAGGSYNEQFF. The CDR3 nucleotides are TGTGCCAGCAGTGACGTTGCGGGAGGCTCCTACAATGAGCAGTTCTTC.

This clonotype showed up just a few times. The rearrangement uses TRBV20-1 and TRBJ2-5, with 10 nucleotides matching TRBD2. The J segment lost 2 bases and the V segment lost 6 bases, leaving 6 bases of the junction unmatched. Germline V lookup: CDR1 DFQATT, CDR2 SNEGSKA (reference sequence). The CDR3 loop spans 14 amino acids. The CDR3 region is CSAKLSGGQETQYF. Here the CDR3 DNA reads TGCAGTGCAAAGCTTAGCGGGGGGCAAGAGACCCAGTACTTC.